Presented here are 2 T cell receptor beta chains from one specimen sequenced in a study of blood T cell repertoires in COVID-19. The table came from immunoSEQ multiplex PCR; TCRdb's copy has only in-frame clones and leaves some out. In the table there are under 100,000 clones, around nine tenths of which are singletons. Sequenced material: peripheral blood. These receptor sequences come from a woman in her 70s with acute or convalescent COVID-19.

DNA for the CDR3: TGCAGTGCTAGTGATCCCGGGAATTCACCCCTCCACTTT. This encodes CSASDPGNSPLHF. The chain carries TRBV20-1 and TRBJ1-6; D uncertain. Germline V gene sequence: CDR1 DFQATT, CDR2 SNEGSKA (reference sequence). The CDR3 runs 13 residues. Trimming stripped 3 bases from V and 7 bases from J, with 10 bases between.

CDR3: CASSSGTGGPGELFF. CDR3 DNA sequence: TGTGCCAGCAGCTCCGGGACAGGGGGCCCCGGGGAGCTGTTTTTT. The gene calls are TRBV11-3 and TRBJ2-2; 12 bases line up with TRBD1. The CDR3 length is 15 residues. Trimming took 4 bases from V and 6 from J; bases not matched to a gene: 3. Germline values: CDR1 SGHNT, CDR2 YENEEA.